A selection of T cell receptor beta chains follows, all from one sample in a study of cytomegalovirus exposure and HLA in healthy donors. Measured with immunoSEQ multiplex PCR; TCRdb has only the in-frame clones, and not every one. Found here are approximately 110,000 clones, approximately 72% of them singletons; the top ten hold approximately 8.2%. Input material: PBMCs. The receptors shown here come from a woman in her forties in good health and CMV-seropositive. Each CDR3 is given without its conserved first and last residue. A D gene is named only where the DNA matches it firmly.

d_call: TRBD2
v_call: TRBV7-9
cdr3_aa: ASRDLLAGGPNEQF

d_call: TRBD1
v_call: TRBV18
cdr3_aa: ASSPQGVNTEAF

d_call: NA
v_call: TRBV6-5
cdr3_aa: ATWRQWPTEAF

d_call: NA
v_call: TRBV6-5
cdr3_aa: ASSYDSGEEVKLF

d_call: NA
v_call: TRBV9
cdr3_aa: ASSQYVVDRYNYGYT

d_call: NA
v_call: TRBV11-2
cdr3_aa: ASSFSPWASTYEQY

d_call: TRBD1
v_call: TRBV5-6
cdr3_aa: ASSLEAGGHQPQH

d_call: TRBD1
v_call: TRBV10-3
cdr3_aa: AISQTGSVDSPLH

d_call: NA
v_call: TRBV18
cdr3_aa: ASSPLDGDQPQH

d_call: NA
v_call: TRBV5-1
cdr3_aa: ASSLTVDYEQY

d_call: NA
v_call: TRBV12-5
cdr3_aa: ASGAQPENTEAF

d_call: NA
v_call: TRBV11-1
cdr3_aa: ASSPWQAYNEQF

d_call: NA
v_call: TRBV18
cdr3_aa: ASSPKDRPYGYT

d_call: NA
v_call: TRBV9
cdr3_aa: ASGAGSEKLF

d_call: TRBD1
v_call: TRBV6-5
cdr3_aa: ASSRGPPTYEQY

d_call: TRBD1
v_call: TRBV7-8
cdr3_aa: ASSLSRLRGLTEAF

d_call: NA
v_call: TRBV6-1
cdr3_aa: ASSLLRVGQDTQY

d_call: NA
v_call: TRBV5-4
cdr3_aa: ASSQGQQNTEAF

d_call: NA
v_call: TRBV2
cdr3_aa: ASSALGAANTEAF

d_call: NA
v_call: TRBV6-5
cdr3_aa: ASSYRGAHGNQPQH

d_call: TRBD1
v_call: TRBV18
cdr3_aa: ASSRAGQGGYEQY

d_call: TRBD2
v_call: TRBV18
cdr3_aa: ASSPGAGVEQY

d_call: TRBD2
v_call: TRBV4-1
cdr3_aa: ASSLSGGSSYEQY

d_call: TRBD2
v_call: TRBV7-2
cdr3_aa: ASSFRTSGGETQY

d_call: TRBD2
v_call: TRBV6-5
cdr3_aa: ASSLLAGAETQY

d_call: NA
v_call: TRBV2
cdr3_aa: ASSEEVQPQH

d_call: TRBD1
v_call: TRBV29-1
cdr3_aa: SVRRDRETGELF

d_call: NA
v_call: TRBV5-1
cdr3_aa: ASSQWRGPGGYT

d_call: TRBD1
v_call: TRBV6-5
cdr3_aa: ASRTDRGGTEAF

d_call: NA
v_call: TRBV7-9
cdr3_aa: ASSPVGHSGNTIY

d_call: TRBD1
v_call: TRBV29-1
cdr3_aa: STRTGTGITYEQY

d_call: NA
v_call: TRBV29-1
cdr3_aa: SVLSRNTGELF

d_call: TRBD1
v_call: TRBV7-6
cdr3_aa: ASSLAGTGRNTIY